This T cell receptor beta chain was identified in a study of cytomegalovirus exposure and HLA in healthy donors. Study details: There were 88 million or so unique TCRs (from HLA-typed donors) in an early data release. In terms of ancestry, the Caucasian-associated cluster contained roughly 80% of the roughly 400 genotyped donors. Study-level findings and limits: The study flagged some 170 TCR beta chains as cytomegalovirus-associated.

Donors sampled were nominally healthy, though unrecorded immune exposures were likely. PCR primers comprised 60 Vbeta and 13 Jbeta primers. Clones were read by immunoSEQ multiplex PCR, and TCRdb kept only the in-frame ones, dropping some. The repertoire holds around 64,000 clones, with more than 75% as singletons. Concerning this clone itself: The antigen remains unidentified.

The specimen sequenced was PBMCs. The clonotype was recovered from a man younger than 35 in good health and CMV-seropositive.

In DNA form, the CDR3 reads TGTGCCAGCATGGACAGGGAAGCCCACGAGCAGTACTTC. Its translation: CASMDREAHEQYF. The chain uses TRBV2 and TRBJ2-7; TRBD1 aligns across 8 bases. The CDR3 covers 13 residues. V was clipped by 7 bases and J by 5 bases; unmatched bases: 7. Per the germline V gene, CDR1 is SNHLY and CDR2 is FYNNEI.